Each of the 25 T cell receptor beta chains below was sequenced from the same sample in a study of control samples from healthy donors and cancer patients. Produced via immunoSEQ multiplex PCR; TCRdb's table is partial and in-frame only. The table shows approximately 230,000 clones, with roughly four fifths occurring only once. Sequencing used PBMCs. Receptors originate from a woman aged 55-75 years with lung cancer.

This chain connects TRBV6-4 to TRBJ2-7; 8 bases map to TRBD2. The CDR3 is 15 residues long. CDR1 and CDR2 (germline): MRHNA, SNTAGT. J was trimmed by 1 base and V by 6 bases; bases with no gene match: 8. The CDR3 protein is CASRPGGISSYEQYF. Here the CDR3 DNA reads TGTGCCAGCAGACCGGGGGGGATCAGTTCCTACGAGCAGTACTTC.

The chain employs TRBV6-1 and TRBJ1-3; D is unclear. V lost 1 base and J lost 4, with 5 bases in between. Germline V gene lookup returns CDR1 MNHNS and CDR2 SASEGT. The CDR3 extends over 13 amino acids. This CDR3 is CASSEGMGNTIYF. CDR3 nucleotide sequence: TGTGCCAGCAGTGAAGGAATGGGAAACACCATATATTTT.

The chain links TRBV5-1 to TRBJ1-2, with D tentatively TRBD1 (5 bases). Germline values: CDR1 SGHRS, CDR2 YFSETQ. Trimming pared 2 bases from V and 4 bases from J, leaving 9 bases between. The CDR3 length is 13 residues. Here the CDR3 DNA reads TGCGCCAGCAGCTTCGGGGCGCGCTATGGCTACACCTTC. It translates to CASSFGARYGYTF.

The chain has TRBV5-1 and TRBJ1-3, with 10 nucleotides matching TRBD1. The CDR3 runs 13 residues. V was pared by 3 bases and J by 10 bases, with 4 bases of the junction left unmatched. Germline CDR1 is SGHRS and CDR2 is YFSETQ. The CDR3 here is CASSSGTGETIYF. CDR3 coding DNA: TGCGCCAGCAGCTCCGGGACAGGGGAGACCATATATTTT.

The chain employs TRBV24-1 and TRBJ2-3, with 13 bases aligning to TRBD2. Germline CDR1 and CDR2: KGHDR and SFDVKD. The CDR3 spans 17 residues. The V gene end was trimmed by 4 bases and the J gene end by 6 bases; junction bases not matched to a gene: 9. The CDR3 loop reads CATSDSGLAGKTDTQYF. The CDR3 DNA is TGTGCCACCAGTGACTCGGGACTAGCGGGGAAGACGGATACGCAGTATTTT.

The chain is built from TRBV5-5 and TRBJ1-2; no clear D gene. The CDR3 sequence is 15 residues long. Looked up from germline, CDR1 is SGHKS and CDR2 is YYEKEE (reference sequence). V dropped 0 bases and J dropped 0 bases, with 9 bases sitting between them. The CDR3 here is CASSLAAATNYGYTF. In nucleotides, the CDR3 is TGTGCCAGCAGCTTGGCGGCAGCTACTAACTATGGCTACACCTTC.

This clone has only a few counts. The CDR3 sequence is CASSLEIGANTEAFF. As DNA, the CDR3 is TGCGCCAGCAGCTTGGAAATAGGGGCGAACACTGAAGCTTTCTTT. V gene TRBV5-1 combines with J gene TRBJ1-1, with TRBD1 as a possible D gene (5 bases). From germline, CDR1 is SGHRS and CDR2 YFSETQ. Trimming shortened V by 0 bases and J by 1 base, and 10 bases separated the two germline ends. The CDR3 contains 15 residues. Based on the CDR3 plus reference TRBV5-1 and TRBJ1-1, the full variable domain is KAGVTQTPRYLIKTRGQQVTLSCSPISGHRSVSWYQQTPGQGLQFLFEYFSETQRNKGNFPGRFSGRQFSNSRSEMNVSTLELGDSALYLCASSLEIGANTEAFFGQGTRLTVV.

The V gene is TRBV2, the J gene TRBJ1-5; D may be TRBD1 (5 bases). V was pared by 7 bases and J by 0 bases, with 13 bases between. Germline-derived CDR1 and CDR2 are SNHLY and FYNNEI. This CDR3 has 15 residues. CDR3 nucleotide sequence: TGTGCCAGCAACTACAGACAGCTTAGCAATCAGCCCCAGCATTTT. Residues: CASNYRQLSNQPQHF.

The chain has TRBV5-6 and TRBJ2-3, with TRBD1 as a possible D gene (5 bases). Per germline, CDR1 SGHDT and CDR2 YYEEEE. V lost 0 bases, J lost 0 bases, and 8 bases lay in between. The CDR3 length is 15 residues. CDR3 nucleotides: TGTGCCAGCAGCTTGGGCAGGGCTAGCACAGATACGCAGTATTTT. Residues: CASSLGRASTDTQYF.

The chain is built from TRBV29-1 and TRBJ1-5; a weak D match, TRBD1 (6 bases). Looked up from germline, CDR1 is SQVTM and CDR2 is ANQGSEA. The CDR3 has 13 residues. V was pared by 7 bases and J by 3 bases, with 13 bases between. In DNA, the CDR3 is TGCAGCGCTCAGAGACAGGTCAATCAGCCCCAGCATTTT. Protein: CSAQRQVNQPQHF.

A few counts support this clone. The J gene is TRBJ2-4, the V gene TRBV28, with 10 nucleotides matching TRBD2. Germline assignment: CDR1 MDHEN and CDR2 SYDVKM. The junction had 3 bases not matched to a gene; V was cut back by 6 bases and J by 1 base. CDR3 length: 15 residues. CDR3 sequence: CASSTSGTAKNIQYF. CDR3 nucleotide sequence: TGTGCCAGCAGCACTAGCGGGACCGCCAAAAACATTCAGTACTTC.

This clone appeared a few times. This chain connects TRBV6-1 to TRBJ1-4; D is uncertain. V was shortened by 0 bases and J by 8 bases, with 16 bases between the two germline ends. The CDR3 runs to 16 residues. Looked up from germline, CDR1 is MNHNS and CDR2 is SASEGT. The CDR3 loop is CASSEAQKFLVEKLFF. CDR3 nucleotide sequence: TGTGCCAGCAGTGAAGCTCAGAAGTTCTTGGTAGAAAAACTGTTTTTT.

The chain joins TRBV9 to TRBJ2-1; D is perhaps TRBD1 (5 bases). The germline CDR1 and CDR2 sequences are SGDLS and YYNGEE. The CDR3 spans 15 residues. V lost 3 bases to trimming and J lost 8 bases, with 18 bases between them. The CDR3 sequence is CASSAQTEIDHEQFF. CDR3 coding DNA: TGTGCCAGCAGCGCCCAGACAGAAATCGATCATGAGCAGTTCTTC.

This clone was recorded once. The chain couples TRBV9 to TRBJ2-1; D is unresolved. This CDR3 is 14 amino acids long. Germline values: CDR1 SGDLS, CDR2 YYNGEE. Trimming shortened V by 0 bases and J by 4 bases, and 8 bases separated the two germline ends. The CDR3 reads CASSVETVYNEQFF. As DNA, the CDR3 is TGTGCCAGCAGCGTAGAAACAGTATACAATGAGCAGTTCTTC.

The chain links TRBV12-5 to TRBJ1-1, with D tentatively TRBD1 (6 bases). Trimming removed 6 bases at V and 0 bases at J, with 26 bases between. Germline-derived CDR1 and CDR2 are LGHNT and FRNRAP. This CDR3 is built from 19 residues. This CDR3 reads CASGLQTSQGGGVNTEAFF. The CDR3 nucleotides read TGTGCTAGTGGCCTCCAAACATCACAAGGGGGAGGTGTGAACACTGAAGCTTTCTTT.

The genes are TRBV2 and TRBJ2-1; TRBD2 matches 8 bases. Trimming at V came to 6 bases and at J to 10 bases, leaving 5 bases not matched to a gene. This CDR3 contains 12 residues. Germline V gene lookup returns CDR1 SNHLY and CDR2 FYNNEI. The CDR3 DNA reads as TGTGCCAGCAGAGGAGCGGGGGCCGAGCAGTTCTTC. Its protein product is CASRGAGAEQFF.

The CDR3 loop is CASSLGWGNEQYF. In nucleotides, the CDR3 is TGCGCCAGCAGCTTGGGTTGGGGCAACGAGCAGTACTTC. The chain joins TRBV5-1 to TRBJ2-7; D possibly corresponds to TRBD1 (5 bases). Trimming cost V 0 bases and J 5 bases, with 9 bases left between them. The CDR3 loop spans 13 amino acids. The germline V gene has CDR1 SGHRS and CDR2 YFSETQ. The entire variable domain, with the rest obtained from reference TRBV5-1 and TRBJ2-7, is as follows: KAGVTQTPRYLIKTRGQQVTLSCSPISGHRSVSWYQQTPGQGLQFLFEYFSETQRNKGNFPGRFSGRQFSNSRSEMNVSTLELGDSALYLCASSLGWGNEQYFGPGTRLTVT.

The chain employs TRBV14 and TRBJ2-5; no clear D. Trimming cost V 5 bases and J 4 bases, with 8 bases left between them. The CDR3 loop spans 12 amino acids. Germline V CDR1 and CDR2: SGHDN, FVKESK. The CDR3 DNA follows: TGTGCCAGCAGCTGGGTGGGAGAGACCCAGTACTTC. Residues: CASSWVGETQYF. The full variable domain, in which reference TRBV14 and TRBJ2-5 provide the parts outside the CDR3, is EAGVTQFPSHSVIEKGQTVTLRCDPISGHDNLYWYRRVMGKEIKFLLHFVKESKQDESGMPNNRFLAERTGGTYSTLKVQPAELEDSGVYFCASSWVGETQYFGPGTRLLVL.

The sample holds a few counts of this clone. This chain uses TRBV5-4 with TRBJ1-6; tentative D call: TRBD1 (5 bases). Trimming cost V 0 bases and J 8 bases, with 15 bases left between them. This CDR3 comprises 16 residues. Germline lookup yields CDR1 SGHNT and CDR2 YYREEE (reference sequence). The CDR3 DNA sequence: TGTGCCAGCAGCTTGGCGATCCGGGACGGTCATTCACCCCTCCACTTT. It translates to CASSLAIRDGHSPLHF.

The rearrangement links TRBV10-3 to TRBJ1-5, with D unclear. This CDR3 is 11 amino acids long. The germline V gene encodes CDR1 ENHRY and CDR2 SYGVKD. CDR3 DNA: TGTGCTCACGGGGTCAATCAGCCCCAGCATTTT. Its translation is CAHGVNQPQHF.

The chain links TRBV5-1 to TRBJ1-1, with 8 bases fitting TRBD1. The V gene end was trimmed by 4 bases and the J gene end by 4 bases; junction bases not matched to a gene: 9. Germline CDR1 reads SGHRS; CDR2 reads YFSETQ. This CDR3 has 15 amino acids. The CDR3 loop reads CASSNRQGTSTEAFF. CDR3 coding DNA: TGCGCCAGCAGCAACAGACAGGGGACGAGCACTGAAGCTTTCTTT.

The V gene is TRBV9, the J gene TRBJ1-3; TRBD1 is a possible D gene (6 bases). V lost 0 bases and J 1 base, leaving 11 bases between the germline ends. Germline values: CDR1 SGDLS, CDR2 YYNGEE. This CDR3 region has 16 residues. This CDR3 is CASSVDGGLSGNTIYF. The CDR3 DNA follows: TGTGCCAGCAGCGTAGATGGGGGGCTATCTGGAAACACCATATATTTT.

V gene TRBV7-3 combines with J gene TRBJ2-3, with D perhaps matching TRBD1 (5 bases). Between the trimmed V and J ends, which lost 1 base and 4 bases, there was a span of 12 bases. CDR1 is SGHTA, CDR2 FQGTGA, per germline. This CDR3 is 15 amino acids long. CDR3 region: CASSLRGRMADTQYF. The CDR3 DNA sequence: TGTGCCAGCAGCTTAAGGGGCAGGATGGCAGATACGCAGTATTTT.

CDR3: CASSFGQVTYNEQFF. CDR3 DNA: TGTGCCAGCAGCTTCGGACAGGTGACCTACAATGAGCAGTTCTTC. V usage is TRBV5-5 and J usage is TRBJ2-1, with TRBD1 identical over 7 bases. V shed 2 bases and J 2 bases; nucleotides not matched to a gene: 4. The CDR3 is 15 amino acids. Germline CDR1 reads SGHKS; CDR2 reads YYEKEE (reference sequence). The full variable domain, with the rest looked up from reference TRBV5-5 and TRBJ2-1, is DAGVTQSPTHLIKTRGQQVTLRCSPISGHKSVSWYQQVLGQGPQFIFQYYEKEERGRGNFPDRFSARQFPNYSSELNVNALLLGDSALYLCASSFGQVTYNEQFFGPGTRLTVL.

This clone was recorded only once. This chain uses TRBV18 with TRBJ2-2; D unclear. This CDR3 is built from 14 residues. Deletions cut 2 bases from V and 5 bases from J, with 9 bases between. Per the germline V gene, CDR1 is KGHSH and CDR2 is LQKENI. In nucleotides, the CDR3 is TGTGCCAGCTCACCATTCTACGGGACCGGGGAGCTGTTTTTT. Protein: CASSPFYGTGELFF.